What follows describes a single T cell receptor beta chain. This sample was taken from a study of technical replicates of blood from a few donors. The assay was immunoSEQ multiplex PCR, and TCRdb's table has in-frame clones only and misses some. The repertoire holds some 14,000 clones, with roughly 77% as singletons. After removal of 0 bases from V and 6 bases from J, the junction contained 7 bases not matched to a gene. Germline V gives CDR1 KGHSH, CDR2 LQKENI. The CDR3 is 17 residues long. The TCR sequence derives from a human donor in good health. This chain joins TRBV18 and TRBJ1-4; 10 positions agree with TRBD1. The sequenced sample consisted of PBMCs. CDR3 DNA: TGTGCCAGCTCACCACCGCTCCTGACAGGGGGCGATGAAAAACTGTTTTTT. It yields the protein CASSPPLLTGGDEKLFF. The full variable domain, with the rest looked up from reference TRBV18 and TRBJ1-4, is NAGVMQNPRHLVRRRGQEARLRCSPMKGHSHVYWYRQLPEEGLKFMVYLQKENIIDESGMPKERFSAEFPKEGPSILRIQQVVRGDSAAYFCASSPPLLTGGDEKLFFGSGTQLSVL.